This is a list of T cell receptor beta chains from one sample in a study of neurological immune-mediated disorders. TCRdb processed the 5' RACE reads anew with MiXCR; each CDR3 protein has one entry. The table shows about 19,000 distinct CDR3 sequences, with about 2.6% occurring only once. Sequencing used PBMCs. The receptors come from a woman between 18 and 30 years old with multiple sclerosis. Each CDR3 is given with its conserved first and last residue. Clone size is not always given. Where it is, it says once, few, many or a class for expanded clones.

>13|TRBV5-1|many|TRBJ2-1
CASSLDRYNEQFF
>13|TRBV9|many|TRBJ2-3
CASSVNAPDTQYF
>15|TRBV3-1|many|TRBJ1-5
CASSQDRDTNQPQHF
>18|TRBV4-3|many|TRBJ2-3
CASSLSSGRFSVADTQYF
>11|TRBV20-1|many|TRBJ1-1
CRPSEGTEAFF
>14|TRBV7-9|many|TRBJ1-4
CASSLDANNEKLFF
>15|TRBV5-6|many|TRBJ2-1
CASSLDTREYNEQFF
>15|TRBV5-1|many|TRBJ2-1
CASSLIPGLENEQFF
>15|TRBV9|many|TRBJ2-5
CASSVDGEDFETQYF
>13|TRBV6-6|many|TRBJ1-1
CASSQNLNTEAFF
>13|TRBV12-3/TRBV12-4|many|TRBJ1-1
CASSSGPTTEAFF
>14|TRBV6-6|many|TRBJ2-3
CASNARSSTDTQYF
>16|TRBV20-1|many|TRBJ2-3
CSARDLERSSTDTQYF
>13|TRBV24-1|many|TRBJ2-1
CATSVFRANEQFF
>18|TRBV3-1|many|TRBJ2-4
CASSQDRRGRRPPNIQYF
>16|TRBV21-1|many|TRBJ1-6
CASSKVSDMLDSPLHF
>13|TRBV7-2|many|TRBJ1-1
CASSFRQDTEAFF
>14|TRBV18|-|TRBJ1-4
CASSPQITNEKLFF
>8|TRBV6-5|many|TRBJ2-3
CVGITQYF
>13|TRBV14|many|TRBJ1-6
CASSHRTNSPLHF
>13|TRBV5-8|many|TRBJ2-1
CASSRGPYNEQFF
>11|TRBV20-1|medium-sized|TRBJ2-5
CSARERETQYF
>10|TRBV28|many|TRBJ2-1
CASTPREQFF
>16|TRBV20-1|many|TRBJ2-1
CSARVPGGVSYNEQFF
>13|TRBV29-1|many|TRBJ1-5
CSVRQDGNQPQHF
>16|TRBV27|many|TRBJ2-5
CASSLFSGRIEETQYF
>14|TRBV12-3/TRBV12-4|many|TRBJ1-2
CASSSRNTGDGYTF
>13|TRBV27|many|TRBJ1-2
CASSGFLGDGYTF
>15|TRBV20-1|many|TRBJ1-5
CSAKGQGDSNQPQHF
>9|TRBV20-1|many|TRBJ1-2
CSAKYGYTF
>15|TRBV6-1|many|TRBJ1-5
CASSADRGSNQPQHF
>13|TRBV12-3/TRBV12-4|many|TRBJ1-4
CASSSKPGEKLFF
>14|TRBV12-3/TRBV12-4|many|TRBJ2-1
CASTHGQGRWAQFF
>18|TRBV3-1|many|TRBJ2-2
CASSQDPRWAGGTGELFF
>14|TRBV20-1|few|TRBJ2-1
CSARVSGGGNEQFF
>15|TRBV11-2|-|TRBJ1-5
CVSRRTGVGNQPQNF
>14|TRBV7-9|many|TRBJ1-1
CASSLGAEAGEAFF
>18|TRBV18|many|TRBJ2-3
CASSPPTMGLAGLDTQYF
>12|TRBV18|many|TRBJ2-1
CASSPSSGEQFF
>14|TRBV5-1|many|TRBJ1-2
CASSSPGGGYGYTF
>12|TRBV12-3/TRBV12-4|many|TRBJ1-1
CASSSNTLRAFF
>12|TRBV20-1|many|TRBJ1-2
CSIRAQGYGYTF
>14|TRBV7-9|many|TRBJ2-5
CASRRKGPGETQYF
>12|TRBV3-1|many|TRBJ2-1
CASSPRTTEQFF
>12|TRBV20-1|many|TRBJ1-2
CSARGAGYGYTF
>13|TRBV10-3|many|TRBJ1-2
CALRDSYNYGYTF
>15|TRBV20-1|many|TRBJ2-5
CSARFGAGRVETQYF
>15|TRBV12-3/TRBV12-4|many|TRBJ2-3
CASSSPGTSTDTQYF
>15|TRBV24-1|many|TRBJ2-1
CATSVVASGRTEQFF
>13|TRBV20-1|many|TRBJ1-5
CSAPTRQSQPQHF
>14|TRBV29-1|many|TRBJ2-3
CSVEPLASTDTQYF
>16|TRBV5-1|few|TRBJ2-5
CASSLSTSGGKETQYF
>12|TRBV12-3/TRBV12-4|many|TRBJ1-1
CASTPQGFQAFF
>16|TRBV3-1|many|TRBJ2-1
CASSQIGGQGGNEQFF
>12|TRBV27|many|TRBJ2-2
CASSRETGELFF
>13|TRBV12-3/TRBV12-4|many|TRBJ1-5
CASRFRGDQPQHF
>17|TRBV11-2|many|TRBJ2-2
CASSLVSRAGGPGELFF
>13|TRBV28|once|TRBJ2-3
CASSLEGRNMQYF
>16|TRBV20-1|medium-sized|TRBJ2-7
CSASRGSGGQGYEQYF
>13|TRBV20-1|many|TRBJ2-7
CSARTDGSYEQYF